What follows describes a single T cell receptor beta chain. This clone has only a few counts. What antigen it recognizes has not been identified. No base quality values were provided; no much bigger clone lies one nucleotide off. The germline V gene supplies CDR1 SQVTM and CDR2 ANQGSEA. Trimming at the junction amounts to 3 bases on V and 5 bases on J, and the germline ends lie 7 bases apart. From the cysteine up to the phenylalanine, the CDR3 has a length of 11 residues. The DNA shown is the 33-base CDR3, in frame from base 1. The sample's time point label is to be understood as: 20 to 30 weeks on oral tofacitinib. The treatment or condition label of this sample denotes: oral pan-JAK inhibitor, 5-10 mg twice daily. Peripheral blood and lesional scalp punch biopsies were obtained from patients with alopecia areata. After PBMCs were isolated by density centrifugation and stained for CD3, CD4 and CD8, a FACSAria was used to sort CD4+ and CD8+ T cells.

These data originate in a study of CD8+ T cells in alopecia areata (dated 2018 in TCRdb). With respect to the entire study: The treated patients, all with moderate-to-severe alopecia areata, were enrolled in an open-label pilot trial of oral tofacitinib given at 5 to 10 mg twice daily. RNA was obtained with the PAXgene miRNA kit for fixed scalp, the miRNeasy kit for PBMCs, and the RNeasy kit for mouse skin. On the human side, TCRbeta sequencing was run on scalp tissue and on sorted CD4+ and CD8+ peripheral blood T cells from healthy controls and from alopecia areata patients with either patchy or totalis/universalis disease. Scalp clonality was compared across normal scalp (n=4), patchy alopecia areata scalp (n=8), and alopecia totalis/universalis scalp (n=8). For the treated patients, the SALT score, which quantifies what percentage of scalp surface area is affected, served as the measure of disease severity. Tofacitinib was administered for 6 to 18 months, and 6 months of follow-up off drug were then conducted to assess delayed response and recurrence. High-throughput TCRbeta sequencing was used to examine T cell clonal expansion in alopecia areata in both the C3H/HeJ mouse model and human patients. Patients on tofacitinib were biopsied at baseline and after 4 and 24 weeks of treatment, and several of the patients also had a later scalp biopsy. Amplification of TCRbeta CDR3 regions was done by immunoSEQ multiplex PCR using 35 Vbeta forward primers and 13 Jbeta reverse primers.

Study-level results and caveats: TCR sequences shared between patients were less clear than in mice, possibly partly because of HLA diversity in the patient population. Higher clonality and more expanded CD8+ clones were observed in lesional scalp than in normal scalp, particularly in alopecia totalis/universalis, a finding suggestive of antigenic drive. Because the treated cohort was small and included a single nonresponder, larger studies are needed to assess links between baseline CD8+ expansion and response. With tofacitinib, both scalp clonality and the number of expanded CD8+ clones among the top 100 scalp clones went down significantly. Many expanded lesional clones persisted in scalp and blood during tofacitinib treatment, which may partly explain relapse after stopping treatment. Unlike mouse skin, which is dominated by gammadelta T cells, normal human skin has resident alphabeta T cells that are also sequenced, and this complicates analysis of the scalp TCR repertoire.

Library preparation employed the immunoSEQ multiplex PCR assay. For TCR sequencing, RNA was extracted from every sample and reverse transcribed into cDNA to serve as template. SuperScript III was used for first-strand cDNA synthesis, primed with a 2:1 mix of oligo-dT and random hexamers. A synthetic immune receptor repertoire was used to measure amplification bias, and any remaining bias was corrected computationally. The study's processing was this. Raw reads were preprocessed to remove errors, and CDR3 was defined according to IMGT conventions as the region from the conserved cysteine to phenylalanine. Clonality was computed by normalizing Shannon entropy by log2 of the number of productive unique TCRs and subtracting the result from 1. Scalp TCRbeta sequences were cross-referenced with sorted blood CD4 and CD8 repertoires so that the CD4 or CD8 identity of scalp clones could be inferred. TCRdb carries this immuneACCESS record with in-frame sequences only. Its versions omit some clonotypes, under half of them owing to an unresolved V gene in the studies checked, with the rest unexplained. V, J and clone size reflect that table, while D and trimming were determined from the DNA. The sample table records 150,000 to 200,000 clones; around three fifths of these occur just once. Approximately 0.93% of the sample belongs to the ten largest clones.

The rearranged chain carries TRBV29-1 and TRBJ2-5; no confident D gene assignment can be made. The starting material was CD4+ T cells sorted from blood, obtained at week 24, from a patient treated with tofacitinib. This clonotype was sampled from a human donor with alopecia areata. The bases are TGCAGCGTTGAGGGTATGGAGACCCAGTACTTC. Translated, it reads CSVEGMETQYF.